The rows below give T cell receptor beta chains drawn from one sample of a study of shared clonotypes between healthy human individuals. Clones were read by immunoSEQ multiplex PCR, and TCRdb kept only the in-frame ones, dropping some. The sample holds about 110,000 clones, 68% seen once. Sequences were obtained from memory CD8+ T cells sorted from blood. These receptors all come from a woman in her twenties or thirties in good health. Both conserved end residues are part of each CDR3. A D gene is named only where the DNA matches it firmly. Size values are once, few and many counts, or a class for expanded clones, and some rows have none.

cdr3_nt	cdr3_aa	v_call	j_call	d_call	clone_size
TGTGCCAGCTCACCACCTTGGCACAATGAGCAGTTCTTC	CASSPPWHNEQFF	TRBV18	TRBJ2-1	NA	NA
TGTGCCAGCAGCCGACCTGGGGCAACAACTAATGAAAAACTGTTTTTT	CASSRPGATTNEKLFF	TRBV7-2	TRBJ1-4	NA	NA
TGTGCCAGCAGCTTGCCAGGGGAAGGCCCTGAAGCTTTCTTT	CASSLPGEGPEAFF	TRBV5-4	TRBJ1-1	NA	few
TGTGCCAGCAGCTTGGTGCGGTGGGAGGAGCAGTTCTTC	CASSLVRWEEQFF	TRBV5-8	TRBJ2-1	NA	NA
TGTGCCAGCAGCCCCCCAGGCGGGCCCTACAATGAGCAGTTCTTC	CASSPPGGPYNEQFF	TRBV4-2	TRBJ2-1	NA	NA
TGTGCCAGCAGTGACCCCGGGACAGCTCCTCAAGAGACCCAGTACTTC	CASSDPGTAPQETQYF	TRBV25-1	TRBJ2-5	TRBD1	NA
TGTGCCAGCAGCTTAGCGGGTAGCACAGATACGCAGTATTTT	CASSLAGSTDTQYF	TRBV6-5	TRBJ2-3	TRBD2	once
TGTGCCAGCAGCCGTACGGGGGGCTCGCGGGATCGCACAGATACGCAGTATTTT	CASSRTGGSRDRTDTQYF	TRBV7-3	TRBJ2-3	NA	NA
TGTGCCAGCAGCATCCAAACTAGCGGGATTAAGTTAGGAACCCAAGAGACCCAGTACTTC	CASSIQTSGIKLGTQETQYF	TRBV21-1	TRBJ2-5	NA	NA
TGCAGCGTTGTAGGGATCCAAGAGACCCAGTACTTC	CSVVGIQETQYF	TRBV29-1	TRBJ2-5	NA	once
TGTGCCAGCAGTGCTACTAGCGGGACCCACAATGAGCAGTTCTTC	CASSATSGTHNEQFF	TRBV25-1	TRBJ2-1	TRBD2	NA
TGTGCCAGCAGCGTAGCGGGGGGCTCAGATACGCAGTATTTT	CASSVAGGSDTQYF	TRBV9	TRBJ2-3	NA	many
TGTGCCAGCACCACAGGGAGGGAGCCCTACGAGCAGTACTTC	CASTTGREPYEQYF	TRBV28	TRBJ2-7	NA	NA
TGTGCCAGCTCGGGACTAGGCAGTGGTGAGCAGTACTTC	CASSGLGSGEQYF	TRBV6-1	TRBJ2-7	TRBD2	few
TGTGCCAGCAGTGAACCACAGGGACCCAAAAACATTCAGTACTTC	CASSEPQGPKNIQYF	TRBV25-1	TRBJ2-4	NA	few
TGTGCCAGCAGTGAGGGGGGCGGGATTCCATACAATGAGCAGTTCTTC	CASSEGGGIPYNEQFF	TRBV25-1	TRBJ2-1	NA	many
TGTGCCAGCAGTCAGACTAATTACGAGCAGTACTTC	CASSQTNYEQYF	TRBV6-1	TRBJ2-7	NA	NA
TGTGCCAGCAGCTTCCCTAGCGGGAGCCTTGACACAGATACGCAGTATTTT	CASSFPSGSLDTDTQYF	TRBV5-5	TRBJ2-3	TRBD2	NA
TGCGCCAGCAGCGCCGGGACAGCACGAACGGGTACGCAGTATTTT	CASSAGTARTGTQYF	TRBV5-1	TRBJ2-3	TRBD1	NA
TGCGCCAGCAGCTTTCTTCCCGCAGGGTTGGCAAACACTGAAGCTTTCTTT	CASSFLPAGLANTEAFF	TRBV5-1	TRBJ1-1	NA	NA
TGTGCCAGCAGCTCTGGCGGACTGGGGGCACCCTACGAGCAGTACTTC	CASSSGGLGAPYEQYF	TRBV28	TRBJ2-7	NA	NA
TGTGCCACCGGGACAGGCTACTATGGCTACACCTTC	CATGTGYYGYTF	TRBV19	TRBJ1-2	TRBD1	few
TGTGCCAGCAGCCCCTCCGGGACAGTATACTACGAGCAGTACTTC	CASSPSGTVYYEQYF	TRBV11-3	TRBJ2-7	TRBD1	NA
TGCGCCAGCAGCCATGGACAGGGGGAGGGTTACGAGCAGTACTTC	CASSHGQGEGYEQYF	TRBV5-2	TRBJ2-7	NA	NA
TGTGCCAGCAAGGGGACAAACTCCTACGAGCAGTACTTC	CASKGTNSYEQYF	TRBV6-4	TRBJ2-7	NA	NA
TGCAGCGTTACTGGAGCGGCTAGGGCAGATACGCAGTATTTT	CSVTGAARADTQYF	TRBV29-1	TRBJ2-3	NA	NA
TGTGCCTGGGGCAGAGGGGCTCGCGAGCAGTACTTC	CAWGRGAREQYF	TRBV30	TRBJ2-7	NA	NA
TGTGCCAGCATTGGACGGGACTATGGCTACACCTTC	CASIGRDYGYTF	TRBV27	TRBJ1-2	NA	NA
TGTGCCAGCAGCGAACTAGCGGGGAGCACAGATACGCAGTATTTT	CASSELAGSTDTQYF	TRBV7-2	TRBJ2-3	TRBD2	NA
TGCGCCAGCAGACAGGGGGCCGAGGGAGGCTACGAGCAGTACTTC	CASRQGAEGGYEQYF	TRBV10-2	TRBJ2-7	TRBD1	many
TGTGCCAGCAGTTTAGGGCCGGGGTTGGGGGGCTACACCTTC	CASSLGPGLGGYTF	TRBV27	TRBJ1-2	NA	once
TGCAGCGTTGTAAGGGGGTACGAGCAGTACTTC	CSVVRGYEQYF	TRBV29-1	TRBJ2-7	NA	NA
TGTGCCAGCCGGTTAGCGGGAGACTACGAGCAGTACTTC	CASRLAGDYEQYF	TRBV7-8	TRBJ2-7	TRBD2	NA
TGTGCCAGCAGCTTACTAGGACAGGTTCCCTACGAGCAGTACTTC	CASSLLGQVPYEQYF	TRBV7-9	TRBJ2-7	TRBD1	few
TGTGCCAGCAGTTCGGGACAGGGCACAGATACGCAGTATTTT	CASSSGQGTDTQYF	TRBV28	TRBJ2-3	TRBD1	NA
TGTGCCAGCAGCACATTTGTCAATGAGCAGTTCTTC	CASSTFVNEQFF	TRBV7-9	TRBJ2-1	NA	NA
TGTGCCTGGAGCCAAGAAAGCGGGAGCTCCTACAATGAGCAGTTCTTC	CAWSQESGSSYNEQFF	TRBV30	TRBJ2-1	TRBD2	NA
TGTGCCAGCAGTGCGGGGTACGAGCAGTACTTC	CASSAGYEQYF	TRBV25-1	TRBJ2-7	NA	once
TGTGCCAGTACCCGGACAGGGGGAGGCAATCAGCCCCAGCATTTT	CASTRTGGGNQPQHF	TRBV19	TRBJ1-5	TRBD1	NA
TGTGCCAGCAGCGTAGCGGGAGGGGAAGAGACCCAGTACTTC	CASSVAGGEETQYF	TRBV9	TRBJ2-5	TRBD2	NA
TGTGCCAGCAGTTACATGGAGGGTGTGGGCGAGCAGTACTTC	CASSYMEGVGEQYF	TRBV6-5	TRBJ2-7	NA	NA
TGTGCCAGCAGCTTTTATGTTTTCGCTAGCGGGAGTGGGTTCCACGAGCAGTACTTC	CASSFYVFASGSGFHEQYF	TRBV7-8	TRBJ2-7	TRBD2	NA
TGCGCCAGCAGCCTTTCGGGAGGGGGGCTTCGAGAGCAGTACTTC	CASSLSGGGLREQYF	TRBV4-1	TRBJ2-7	TRBD2	few
TGTGCCAGCAGCTTAGTTCAGGGTGGGGGAAAACTGTTTTTT	CASSLVQGGGKLFF	TRBV7-6	TRBJ1-4	NA	NA
TGTGCCAGCAGTGAAGGGACAGGGGGTGAAAAACTGTTTTTT	CASSEGTGGEKLFF	TRBV6-4	TRBJ1-4	TRBD1	few
TGTGCCAGCAGGGGGGTCCTCTACAATGAGCAGTTCTTC	CASRGVLYNEQFF	TRBV25-1	TRBJ2-1	NA	NA
TGTGCCAGCAGCTTCGGACTAGGGAACACCGGGGAGCTGTTTTTT	CASSFGLGNTGELFF	TRBV11-2	TRBJ2-2	TRBD2	NA